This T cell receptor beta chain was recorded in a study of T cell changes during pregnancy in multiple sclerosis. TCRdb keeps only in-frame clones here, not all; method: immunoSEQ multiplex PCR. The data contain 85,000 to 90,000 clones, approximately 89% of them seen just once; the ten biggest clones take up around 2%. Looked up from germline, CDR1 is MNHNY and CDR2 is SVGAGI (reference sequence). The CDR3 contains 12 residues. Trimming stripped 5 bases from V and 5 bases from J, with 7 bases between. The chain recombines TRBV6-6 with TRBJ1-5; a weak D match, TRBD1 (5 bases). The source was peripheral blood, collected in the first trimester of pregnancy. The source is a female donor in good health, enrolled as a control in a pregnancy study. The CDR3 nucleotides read TGTGCCAGCAGTCAAGGGGATCAGCCCCAGCATTTT. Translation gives CASSQGDQPQHF.